This entry concerns a single T cell receptor beta chain. The antigen is unknown. Sequencing targeted expressed TCRB transcripts, as all isolated RNA had been reverse transcribed. Sequencing was performed with immunoSEQ multiplex PCR; in TCRdb, only in-frame clones are kept and a portion is missing. The sample lists hundreds of thousands of clones, about 32% occurring once. This sample stems from a study of beta chain features in type 1 diabetes. In the study overall: Patients shared similar age, gender and cell yields with healthy donors.

Points from the study as a whole: Within each of all four CD4+ subsets, Type 1 diabetes patients had TCRB CDR3s that were moderately but significantly shorter. A potential influence of HLA type upon TCRB rearrangement remained unresolved herein.

Germline V gene data show CDR1 as GTSNPN and CDR2 as SVGIG (reference sequence). The CDR3 extends over 15 amino acids. Trimming pared 4 bases from V and 4 bases from J, leaving 14 bases between. This sequence was found in a man in his late teens or twenties in good health. The rearrangement joins TRBV30 to TRBJ2-6, with no clear D. The source material was naive CD4+ T cells from blood. Written as DNA, the CDR3 is TGTGCCTGGACCCGCCTCTTAAAGGGGGCCAACGTCCTGACTTTC. Amino acids: CAWTRLLKGANVLTF.